This is a list of T cell receptor beta chains from one sample in a study of vaccination and CD4 T cells after COVID-19. A single record per CDR3 protein comes from TCRdb applying MiXCR to the PCR reads. The table shows about 4,100 distinct CDR3 sequences, with less than 25% occurring only once. These TCRs are of unknown antigen specificity. Sequencing was done on a sample of CD4+ T cells from blood, cultured in vitro. Receptors were obtained from a human donor who had recovered from COVID-19. The CDR3 runs from the conserved cysteine through the conserved F or W. D genes are given only for firm matches. Clone sizes are given selectively: once, few, many, or a class where the clone is expanded.

d_gene	j_gene	abundance	v_gene	CDR3nt	CDR3aa
NA	TRBJ2-2	NA	TRBV12-3/TRBV12-4	TGTGCCAGCAGTTTACTCATTACCGGGGAGCTGTTTTTT	CASSLLITGELFF
NA	TRBJ1-2	NA	TRBV5-1	TGCGCCAGCAGCTCCGGGACGGCCCTCTATGGCTACACCTTC	CASSSGTALYGYTF
TRBD1	TRBJ2-2	few	TRBV6-5	TGTGCCAGCAGTTCCCCGGGACAGGGGTCGGGGGAGCTGTTTTTT	CASSSPGQGSGELFF
NA	TRBJ1-2	few	TRBV10-3	TGTGCCATCGGGTCGGGGGATGGCTACACCTTC	CAIGSGDGYTF
TRBD1	TRBJ1-5	medium-sized	TRBV20-1	TGCAGTGCTCCACGGACAGGTGAGAGTCAGCCCCAGCATTTT	CSAPRTGESQPQHF
TRBD2	TRBJ2-1	medium-sized	TRBV2	TGTGCCAGCAGCCCCCTTAGCGGGGGCGACCTTTACAATGAGCAGTTCTTC	CASSPLSGGDLYNEQFF
NA	TRBJ2-6	medium-sized	TRBV19	TGTGCCAGTAGTATACGCGCTCGGGGGGCGACTGGGGCCAACGTCCTGACTTTC	CASSIRARGATGANVLTF
NA	TRBJ2-2	NA	TRBV7-3	TGTGCCAGCAGCTTATTCCCCACCGGGGAGCTGTTTTTT	CASSLFPTGELFF
TRBD2	TRBJ2-7	medium-sized	TRBV4-2	TGTGCCAGCAGCCGGTCTAGCGGGGGGGACTACGAGCAGTACTTC	CASSRSSGGDYEQYF
TRBD1	TRBJ1-6	few	TRBV6-1	TGTGCCAGCAGTGAAGGGGACAGCACTTTCTCCTATAATTCACCCCTCCACTTT	CASSEGDSTFSYNSPLHF
NA	TRBJ2-7	NA	TRBV6-1	TGTGCCAGCAAAGAATCGGGCACCCCCTACGAGCAGTACTTC	CASKESGTPYEQYF
NA	TRBJ1-1	few	TRBV20-1	TGCAGTGCTAGAGAACAGCTAAACACTGAAGCTTTCTTT	CSAREQLNTEAFF
NA	TRBJ2-3	NA	TRBV11-2	TGTGCCAGCAGCCACGGCGGGGATACGCAGTATTTT	CASSHGGDTQYF
NA	TRBJ2-7	NA	TRBV19	TGTGCCAGTAGTAAACAGGACTCCTACGAGCAGTACTTC	CASSKQDSYEQYF
NA	TRBJ2-5	NA	TRBV12-5	TGTGCTAGTGGTGGCGAGGGGGGGCAAGAGACCCAGTACTTC	CASGGEGGQETQYF
NA	TRBJ1-2	few	TRBV20-1	TGCAGTGCCGTCCGGGAGGCCTATGGCTACACCTTC	CSAVREAYGYTF
NA	TRBJ1-2	medium-sized	TRBV6-5	TGTGCCAGCAGTTACTCAGGCGGGCAGGGATTCAGCTATGGCTACACCTTC	CASSYSGGQGFSYGYTF
NA	TRBJ2-1	NA	TRBV21-1	TGTGCCAGCAGCAAAGGGGGCAACTCCTACAATGAGCAGTTCTTC	CASSKGGNSYNEQFF
NA	TRBJ1-3	large	TRBV6-1	TGTGCCAGCAGTGAGACGGGCATCTCTGGAAACACCATATATTTT	CASSETGISGNTIYF
TRBD1	TRBJ1-1	medium-sized	TRBV25-1	TGTGCCAGCAGTGATATCGACAGGGGGAAATCTGAAGCTTTCTTT	CASSDIDRGKSEAFF
NA	TRBJ2-2	few	TRBV6-1	TGTGCCAGCAGTGAGTTCGGGGTGGGAACCGGGGAGCTGTTTTTT	CASSEFGVGTGELFF
NA	TRBJ1-5	NA	TRBV6-2/TRBV6-3	TGTGCCGCACAGGTAAACAGCAATCAGCCCCAGCATTTT	CAAQVNSNQPQHF
NA	TRBJ1-4	few	TRBV7-8	TGTGCCAGCAGCTTAGCAGGGCGGGGCGAAAAACTGTTTTTT	CASSLAGRGEKLFF
NA	TRBJ1-3	few	TRBV20-1	TGCAGTGCTAGGGCTCGAAACACCATATATTTT	CSARARNTIYF
NA	TRBJ1-1	NA	TRBV6-1	TGTGCCAGCAGCCGGCCGCGGGGTGAAGCTTTCTTT	CASSRPRGEAFF
NA	TRBJ1-5	NA	TRBV20-1	TGCAGTGCTCAGGGTTATCACGATCAGCCCCAGCATTTT	CSAQGYHDQPQHF
TRBD1	TRBJ2-1	NA	TRBV12-3/TRBV12-4	TGTGCCAGCAGCTGGACAGGGGTTTCTTACAATGAGCAGTTCTTC	CASSWTGVSYNEQFF
NA	TRBJ1-2	few	TRBV12-3/TRBV12-4	TGTGCCAGCAGTTCCCTGTTGGGGACTACTGGAGGCTACACCTTC	CASSSLLGTTGGYTF
NA	TRBJ1-2	medium-sized	TRBV5-4	TGTGCCAGCAGCTTGGCGATCCGAGCTAACTATGGCTACACCTTC	CASSLAIRANYGYTF
NA	TRBJ1-1	few	TRBV20-1	TGCAGTGCTAGAGAGGACGACAAACTAGGAGCTTTCTTT	CSAREDDKLGAFF
NA	TRBJ1-6	NA	TRBV30	TGTGCCTGGATGAAGATGAGCTCCTATAATTCACCCCTCCACTTT	CAWMKMSSYNSPLHF
NA	TRBJ2-3	few	TRBV7-8	TGTGCCAGCAGCCTGATGTTAGATACGCAGTATTTT	CASSLMLDTQYF
TRBD2	TRBJ2-3	few	TRBV20-1	TGCAGTGCTACCGGCCCTAGCGGGGGGGCGGGGACAGATACGCAGTATTTT	CSATGPSGGAGTDTQYF
NA	TRBJ1-2	NA	TRBV7-2	TGTGCCAGCAGCGCAGGGGCCTACTATGGCTACACCTTC	CASSAGAYYGYTF
NA	TRBJ2-3	NA	TRBV12-5	TGTGCTAGTGGTTTGGTTAAAGCTACAGATACGCAGTATTTT	CASGLVKATDTQYF